The clone carrying this T cell receptor (beta chain) has just a few counts. The CDR3 spans 15 residues. CDR1 is MNHEY and CDR2 is SMNVEV in the germline V gene (reference sequence). V was pared by 6 bases and J by 4 bases, with 8 bases of the junction left unmatched. Documented time point: peripheral blood 6 weeks after treatment start. Each patient supplied 1 to 8 pretreatment and on-treatment samples. The sample originates from a study of PD-L1 blockade in urothelial cancer. Each PCR contained spiked-in synthetic TCR analog templates. Sequenced by immunoSEQ multiplex PCR; TCRdb stores in-frame clones only, minus some. The table has tens of thousands of clones, approximately 82% seen once.

The TCR comes from a man aged 70 or older with urothelial cancer. The V and J genes are TRBV27 and TRBJ2-1; 8 positions match TRBD2. Sequencing used PBMCs, obtained around atezolizumab (anti-PD-L1) treatment. The DNA for the CDR3 is TGTGCCAGCAGCTGGGGACTAGAACCTTACAATGAGCAGTTCTTC. Translating gives CASSWGLEPYNEQFF.